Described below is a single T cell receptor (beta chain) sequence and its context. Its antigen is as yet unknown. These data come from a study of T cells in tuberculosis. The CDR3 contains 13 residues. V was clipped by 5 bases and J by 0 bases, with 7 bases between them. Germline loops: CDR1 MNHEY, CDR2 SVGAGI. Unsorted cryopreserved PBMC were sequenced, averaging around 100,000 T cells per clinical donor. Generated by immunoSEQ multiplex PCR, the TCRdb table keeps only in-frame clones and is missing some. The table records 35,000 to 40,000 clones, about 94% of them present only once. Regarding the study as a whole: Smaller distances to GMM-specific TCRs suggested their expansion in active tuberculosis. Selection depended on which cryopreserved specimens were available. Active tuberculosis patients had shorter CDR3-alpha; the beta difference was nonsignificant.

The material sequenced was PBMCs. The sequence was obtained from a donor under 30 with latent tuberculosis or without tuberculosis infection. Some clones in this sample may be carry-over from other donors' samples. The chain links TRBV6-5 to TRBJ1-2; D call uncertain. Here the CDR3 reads CASSLRANYGYTF. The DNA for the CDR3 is TGTGCCAGCAGTCTCCGAGCTAACTATGGCTACACCTTC.